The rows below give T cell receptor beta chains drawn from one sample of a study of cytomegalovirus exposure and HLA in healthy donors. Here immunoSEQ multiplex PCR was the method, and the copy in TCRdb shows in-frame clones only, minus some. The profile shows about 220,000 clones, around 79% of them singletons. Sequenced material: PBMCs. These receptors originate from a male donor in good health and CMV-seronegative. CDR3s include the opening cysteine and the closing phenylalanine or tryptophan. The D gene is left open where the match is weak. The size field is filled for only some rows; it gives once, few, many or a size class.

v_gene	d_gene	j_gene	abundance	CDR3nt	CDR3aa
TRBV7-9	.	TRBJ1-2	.	TGTGCCAGCAGCCAAGTGGAGGGTGGCTACACCTTC	CASSQVEGGYTF
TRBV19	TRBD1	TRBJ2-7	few	TGTGCCAGTAGTATGAGCGGGACAGGGGTGCTTGGCTACGAGCAGTACTTC	CASSMSGTGVLGYEQYF
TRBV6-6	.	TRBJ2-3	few	TGTGCCAGCAGTTACCCTGGACAAATTCGTGCGCAGTATTTT	CASSYPGQIRAQYF
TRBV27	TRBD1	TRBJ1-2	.	TGTGCCAGCAGTTTAACGACAGGGTCCTTTTACTACACCTTC	CASSLTTGSFYYTF
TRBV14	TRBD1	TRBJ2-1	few	TGTGCCAGCAGCCAGCTCAGGGGGACCTACAATGAGCAGTTCTTC	CASSQLRGTYNEQFF
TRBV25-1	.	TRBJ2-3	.	TGTGCCAGCAGACCAAGCGGACGCTTAGATACGCAGTATTTT	CASRPSGRLDTQYF
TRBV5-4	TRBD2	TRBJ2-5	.	TGTGCCGCCCAGGCTAGCGGGAGTTGGGAAGAGACCCAGTACTTC	CAAQASGSWEETQYF
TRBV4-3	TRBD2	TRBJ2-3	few	TGCGCCAGCAGCCAAGAAGCCGGACTAGCGGGAATGTATACGCAGTATTTT	CASSQEAGLAGMYTQYF
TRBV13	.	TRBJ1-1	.	TGTGCCAGCAGCGTCCTACGGGACAAGAACACTGAAGCTTTCTTT	CASSVLRDKNTEAFF
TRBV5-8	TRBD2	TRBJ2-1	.	TGTGCCAGCAGCTACCGACTAGCACGGAGGCAAGGGCAGTTCTTC	CASSYRLARRQGQFF
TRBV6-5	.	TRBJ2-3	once	TGTGCCAGCAGTTACTCAACAGGGTTCACAGATACGCAGTATTTT	CASSYSTGFTDTQYF
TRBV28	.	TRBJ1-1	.	TGTGCCAGCAGCCTAAGGGGGGGGAATGAAGCTTTCTTT	CASSLRGGNEAFF
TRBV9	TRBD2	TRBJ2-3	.	TGTGCCAGCAGCGTAGCGGCAGGGGGTAGCGGGAGGGGTTCAGATACGCAGTATTTT	CASSVAAGGSGRGSDTQYF
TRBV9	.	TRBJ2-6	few	TGTGCCAGCAGCTCTGGACAGTTCTCTGGGGCCAACGTCCTGACTTTC	CASSSGQFSGANVLTF
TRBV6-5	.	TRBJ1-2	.	TGTGCCAGCAGCGCCCTGAGGGGGACGGGGGGCTACACCTTC	CASSALRGTGGYTF
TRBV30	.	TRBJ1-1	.	TGTGCCTGGAGTCCAGGATTGAACACTGAAGCTTTCTTT	CAWSPGLNTEAFF
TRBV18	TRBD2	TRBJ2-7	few	TGTGCCAGCTCACCAATGACTAGCTCCGAGCAGTACTTC	CASSPMTSSEQYF
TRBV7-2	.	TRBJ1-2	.	TGTGCCAGCAGACCACGGGGTTCATATGGCTACACCTTC	CASRPRGSYGYTF
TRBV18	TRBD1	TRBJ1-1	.	TGTGCCAGCTCCCCAGACAGGGGGCTAAATGAAGCTTTCTTT	CASSPDRGLNEAFF
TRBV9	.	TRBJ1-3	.	TGTGCCAGCAGCGTAGACCAGGCAAGCTCTGGAAACACCATATATTTT	CASSVDQASSGNTIYF
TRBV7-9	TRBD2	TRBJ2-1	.	TGTGCCAGCAGCTTAGTCCGGTGGACTAGCGGGGGGGGTAGTGAGCAGTTCTTC	CASSLVRWTSGGGSEQFF
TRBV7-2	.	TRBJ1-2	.	TGTGCCAGCAGCCCAAGACAGGTGGGGAGGGCTGGCTACACCTTC	CASSPRQVGRAGYTF
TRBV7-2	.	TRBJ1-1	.	TGTGCCAGCAGCTTATTAACGGGAACAGGGTTGGTTTTGACTGAAGCTTTCTTT	CASSLLTGTGLVLTEAFF
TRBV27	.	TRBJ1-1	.	TGTGCCAGTCAGGAGAACACTGAAGCTTTCTTT	CASQENTEAFF
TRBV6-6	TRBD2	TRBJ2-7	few	TGTGCCAGCAACCGACTAGCGGCCCCCTACGAGCAGTACTTC	CASNRLAAPYEQYF
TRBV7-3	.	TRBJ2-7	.	TGTGCCAGCAGCTTAACGGTTTTGGCAGGCCCCTACGAGCAGTACTTC	CASSLTVLAGPYEQYF
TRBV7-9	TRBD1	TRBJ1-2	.	TGTGCCAGCAGCTCCGAGATCGGACAGGGGAACTATGGCTACACCTTC	CASSSEIGQGNYGYTF